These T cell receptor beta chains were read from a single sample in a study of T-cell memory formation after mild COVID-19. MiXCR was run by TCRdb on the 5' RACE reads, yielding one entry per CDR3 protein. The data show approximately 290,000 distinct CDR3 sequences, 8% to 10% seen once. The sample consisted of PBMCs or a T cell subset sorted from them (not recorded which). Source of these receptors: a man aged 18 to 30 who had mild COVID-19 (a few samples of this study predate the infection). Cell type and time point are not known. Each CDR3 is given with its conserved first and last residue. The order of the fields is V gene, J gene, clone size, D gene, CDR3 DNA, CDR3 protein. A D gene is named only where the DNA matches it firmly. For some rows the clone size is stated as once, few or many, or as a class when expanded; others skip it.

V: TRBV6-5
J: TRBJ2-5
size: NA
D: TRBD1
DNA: TGTGCCAGCAGACCCCGGATTATAGGGGGCGTTAAGCAAGAGACCCAGTACTTC
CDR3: CASRPRIIGGVKQETQYF

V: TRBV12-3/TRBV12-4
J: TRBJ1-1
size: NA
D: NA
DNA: TGTGCCAGCAGTTTAACAGGGTTTAGGACTGAAGCTTTCTTT
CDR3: CASSLTGFRTEAFF

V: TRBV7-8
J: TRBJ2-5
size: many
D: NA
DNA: TGTGCCAGCAGCTTAGGGGCCAACCAAGAGACCCAGTACTTC
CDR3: CASSLGANQETQYF

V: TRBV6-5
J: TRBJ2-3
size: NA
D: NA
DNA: TGTGCCAGCAGTTACTCGGCGACTAGTCTTCCAGATACGCAGTATTTT
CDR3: CASSYSATSLPDTQYF

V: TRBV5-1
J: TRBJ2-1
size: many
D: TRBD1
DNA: TGCGCCAGCAGCCTGGGACAGGACGATGAGCAGTTCTTC
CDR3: CASSLGQDDEQFF

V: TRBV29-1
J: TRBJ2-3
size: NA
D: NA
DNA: TGCAGCGTTGAAGAAATTTTGGGCGGTCAGGACAGAAGCACAGATACGCAGTATTTT
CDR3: CSVEEILGGQDRSTDTQYF

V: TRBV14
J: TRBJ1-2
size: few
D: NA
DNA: TGTGCCAGCAGCCAAGGCGAGGCAGGGTGGTTTGGCTACACCTTC
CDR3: CASSQGEAGWFGYTF

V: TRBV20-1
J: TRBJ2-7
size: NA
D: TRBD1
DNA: TGCAGGGCTGCCGACAGGGGGTGGGACGAGCAGTACTTC
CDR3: CRAADRGWDEQYF

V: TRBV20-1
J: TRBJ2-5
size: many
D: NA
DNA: TGCAGTGCTAGAAAGGTGGGGGGACTCCAAGAGACCCAGTACTTC
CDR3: CSARKVGGLQETQYF

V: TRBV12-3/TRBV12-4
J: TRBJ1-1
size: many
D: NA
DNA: TGTGCCAGCGGCACGGGCAGCATTAACACTGAAGCTTTCTTT
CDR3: CASGTGSINTEAFF

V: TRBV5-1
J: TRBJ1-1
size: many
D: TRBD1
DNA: TGCGCCAGCCGTACCGGGACAGGGGGCGAGGGCACTGAAGCTTTCTTT
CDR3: CASRTGTGGEGTEAFF

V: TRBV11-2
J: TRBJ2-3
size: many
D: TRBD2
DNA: TGTGCCAGCAGCTCGGGACTAGCGGGGGGGGGAGATACGCAGTATTTT
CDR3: CASSSGLAGGGDTQYF

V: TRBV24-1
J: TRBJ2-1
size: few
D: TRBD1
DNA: TGTGCCACCGGGGACAGTTACAATGAGCAGTTCTTC
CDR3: CATGDSYNEQFF

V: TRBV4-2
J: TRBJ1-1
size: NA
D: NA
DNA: TGTGCCAGCAGCCAGGACCTTTGGAACACTGAAGCTTTCTTT
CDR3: CASSQDLWNTEAFF

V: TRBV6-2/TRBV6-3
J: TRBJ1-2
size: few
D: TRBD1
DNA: TGTGCCAGCAGCCCCGGACAGGCATTTCGCTACACCTTC
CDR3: CASSPGQAFRYTF

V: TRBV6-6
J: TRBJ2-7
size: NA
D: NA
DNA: TGTGCCAGCAGTTACTCGGCGGTTAGCTCCTACGAGCAGTACTTC
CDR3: CASSYSAVSSYEQYF

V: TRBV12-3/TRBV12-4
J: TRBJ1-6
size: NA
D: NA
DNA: TGTGCCAGCAGTCCAGGGGATGGTAATTCACCCCTCCACTTT
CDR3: CASSPGDGNSPLHF

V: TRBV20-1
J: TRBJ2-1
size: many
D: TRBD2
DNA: TGCAGTGCTAGAGTTCCTAGCGGGAATGAGCAGTTCTTC
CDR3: CSARVPSGNEQFF

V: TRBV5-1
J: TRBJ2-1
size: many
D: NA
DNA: TGCGCCAGCAGCCACGAAGAGGGGGGCCATTACAATGAGCAGTTCTTC
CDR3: CASSHEEGGHYNEQFF

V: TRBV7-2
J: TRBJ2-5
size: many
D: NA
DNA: TGTGCCAGCAGCTTGCGTATACTACAAGAGACCCAGTACTTC
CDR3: CASSLRILQETQYF

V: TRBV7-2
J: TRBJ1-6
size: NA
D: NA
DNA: TGTGCCAGCAGCTTAGTCCGGGCCCCACCCCTCCACTTT
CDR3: CASSLVRAPPLHF

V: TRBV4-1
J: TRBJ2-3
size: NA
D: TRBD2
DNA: TGCGCCAGCAGCCAAGGCATCATCCGGGGGGGAGGTACGCAGTATTTT
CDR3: CASSQGIIRGGGTQYF

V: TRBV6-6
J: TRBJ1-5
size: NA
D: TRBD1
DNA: TGTGCCAGCAGTTTAGGGACAGGTAACAATCAGCCCCAGCATTTT
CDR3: CASSLGTGNNQPQHF

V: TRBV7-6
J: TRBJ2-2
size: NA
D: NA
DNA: TGTGCCAGCAGCTTAGCCCGTAGATTTCCCGGGGAGCTGTTTTTT
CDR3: CASSLARRFPGELFF

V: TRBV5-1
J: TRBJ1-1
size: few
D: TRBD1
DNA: TGCGCCAGCAGTCACATAGACAGGGGGCAAGTTAGCACTGAAGCTTTCTTT
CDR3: CASSHIDRGQVSTEAFF

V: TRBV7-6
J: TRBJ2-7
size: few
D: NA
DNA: TGTGCCAGCAGCTTAATGGGGCCCGACTCCTACGAGCAGTACTTC
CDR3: CASSLMGPDSYEQYF

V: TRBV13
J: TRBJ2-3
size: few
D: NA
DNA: TGTGCCAGCAGCTCGCCTAGCACGGGCACAGATACGCAGTATTTT
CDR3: CASSSPSTGTDTQYF

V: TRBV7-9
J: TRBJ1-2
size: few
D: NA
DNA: TGTGCCAGCAGCCCTGAGGCCTATGGCTACACCTTC
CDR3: CASSPEAYGYTF

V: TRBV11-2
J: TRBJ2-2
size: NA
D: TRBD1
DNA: TGTGCCAGCAGCTTAGAGAAGGTTTTGGGTAGGGGGCGCACCGGGGAGCTGTTTTTT
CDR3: CASSLEKVLGRGRTGELFF

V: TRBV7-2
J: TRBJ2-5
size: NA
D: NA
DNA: TGTGCCAGCCGCGAGGAGGGGGGCGGAGAGACCCAGTACTTC
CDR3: CASREEGGGETQYF

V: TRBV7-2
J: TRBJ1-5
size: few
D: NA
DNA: TGTGCCAGCAGTCAAACTCGGAATCAGCCCCAGCATTTT
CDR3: CASSQTRNQPQHF

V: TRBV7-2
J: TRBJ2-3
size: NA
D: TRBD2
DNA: TGTGCCAGCAGCTGGACTAGCGGTCCTCGGGATACGCAGTATTTT
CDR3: CASSWTSGPRDTQYF

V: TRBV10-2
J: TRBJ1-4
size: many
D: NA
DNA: TGCGCCACCACAGCCGCAACTAATGAAAAACTGTTTTTT
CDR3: CATTAATNEKLFF

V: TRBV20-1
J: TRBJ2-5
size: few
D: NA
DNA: TGCAGTGCCCCTCCGGGGACGGTGGAGACCCAGTACTTC
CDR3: CSAPPGTVETQYF

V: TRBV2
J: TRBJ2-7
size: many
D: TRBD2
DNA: TGTGCCAGCAGGGCTTCTAGCGGGGGCTACGAGCAGTACTTC
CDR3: CASRASSGGYEQYF

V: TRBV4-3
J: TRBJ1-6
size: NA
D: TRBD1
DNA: TGCGCCAGCAGCCAAACGTACAGGGGACGGACTTATAATTCACCCCTCCACTTT
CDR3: CASSQTYRGRTYNSPLHF

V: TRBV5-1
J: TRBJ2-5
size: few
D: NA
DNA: TGCGCCAGCAGCTTGATGCAGGGGCCGGGCGGGACCCAGTACTTC
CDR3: CASSLMQGPGGTQYF

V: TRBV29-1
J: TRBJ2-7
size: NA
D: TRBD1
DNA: TGCAGCGTTGAAGAAAAGAGGACAGGGGGCTCCTACGAGCAGTACTTC
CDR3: CSVEEKRTGGSYEQYF

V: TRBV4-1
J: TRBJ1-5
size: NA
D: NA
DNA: TGCGCCAGCAGCCAAGATATGGGGAGCAATCAGCCCCAGCATTTT
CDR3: CASSQDMGSNQPQHF

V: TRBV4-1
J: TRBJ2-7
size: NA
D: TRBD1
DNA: TGCGCCAGCAGCCAAGATCTGAGTACAGGGGTCGAGCAGTACTTC
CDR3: CASSQDLSTGVEQYF

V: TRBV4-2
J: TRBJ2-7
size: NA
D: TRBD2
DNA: TGTGCCAGCAGCCAGGGGAGCGGGGGACACTCCTACGAGCAGTACTTC
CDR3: CASSQGSGGHSYEQYF

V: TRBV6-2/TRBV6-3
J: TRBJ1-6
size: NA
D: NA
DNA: TGTGCCAGCAGTTACCACGAACGGACTGAGAATTCACCCCTCCACTTT
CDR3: CASSYHERTENSPLHF

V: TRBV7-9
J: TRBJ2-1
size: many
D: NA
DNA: TGTGCCAGCAGCTCTCGGGGGTCTACCTACAATGAGCAGTTCTTC
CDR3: CASSSRGSTYNEQFF

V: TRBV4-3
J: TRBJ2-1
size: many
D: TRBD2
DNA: TGCGCCAGCAGCCCCGGGACTAGCGGCTACAATGAGCAGTTCTTC
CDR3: CASSPGTSGYNEQFF

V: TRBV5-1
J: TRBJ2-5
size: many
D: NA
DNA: TGTGCCAGCTCACTCGACAGACAAGAGACCCAGTACTTC
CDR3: CASSLDRQETQYF

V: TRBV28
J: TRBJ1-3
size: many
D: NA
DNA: TGTGCCAGCAGTTTATCCGAGAACCCTGGAAACACCATATATTTT
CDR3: CASSLSENPGNTIYF

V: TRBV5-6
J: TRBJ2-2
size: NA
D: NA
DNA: TGTGCCAGCAGCCTAGGGCCAGGTTCGAACACCGGGGAGCTGTTTTTT
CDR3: CASSLGPGSNTGELFF

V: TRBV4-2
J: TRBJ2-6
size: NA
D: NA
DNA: TGTGCCAGCAGCCAAGAGATTTGGGCCTCGGCTGGGGCCAACGTCCTGACTTTC
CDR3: CASSQEIWASAGANVLTF

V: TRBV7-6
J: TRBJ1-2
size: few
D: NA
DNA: TGTGCCAGCGGGCAGGTTGACTATGGCTACACCTTC
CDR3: CASGQVDYGYTF

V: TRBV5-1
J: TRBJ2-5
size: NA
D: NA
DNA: TGCGCCAGCAGCTTGGCCCTGTCCCAAGAGACCCAGTACTTC
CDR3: CASSLALSQETQYF

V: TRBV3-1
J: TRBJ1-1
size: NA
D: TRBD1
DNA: TGTGCCAGCAGCCAAATCGTGGCAGGGGGCGAAGCTTTCTTT
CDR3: CASSQIVAGGEAFF

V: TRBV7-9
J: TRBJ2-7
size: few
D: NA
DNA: TGTGCCAGCAGGGGGGGAGCGAACGAGCAGTACTTC
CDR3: CASRGGANEQYF

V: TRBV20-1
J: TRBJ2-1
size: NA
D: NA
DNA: TGCAGTGCTAGCGGGGGAGACTACAATGAGCAGTTCTTC
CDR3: CSASGGDYNEQFF

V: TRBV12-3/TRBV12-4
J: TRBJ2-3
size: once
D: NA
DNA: TGTGCCAGCATGTCCGGGACCACAGGCGCAGATACGCAGTATTTT
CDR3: CASMSGTTGADTQYF

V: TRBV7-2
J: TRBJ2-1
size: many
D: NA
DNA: TGTGCCAGCAGTTTGAGCTACAATGAGCAGTTCTTC
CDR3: CASSLSYNEQFF